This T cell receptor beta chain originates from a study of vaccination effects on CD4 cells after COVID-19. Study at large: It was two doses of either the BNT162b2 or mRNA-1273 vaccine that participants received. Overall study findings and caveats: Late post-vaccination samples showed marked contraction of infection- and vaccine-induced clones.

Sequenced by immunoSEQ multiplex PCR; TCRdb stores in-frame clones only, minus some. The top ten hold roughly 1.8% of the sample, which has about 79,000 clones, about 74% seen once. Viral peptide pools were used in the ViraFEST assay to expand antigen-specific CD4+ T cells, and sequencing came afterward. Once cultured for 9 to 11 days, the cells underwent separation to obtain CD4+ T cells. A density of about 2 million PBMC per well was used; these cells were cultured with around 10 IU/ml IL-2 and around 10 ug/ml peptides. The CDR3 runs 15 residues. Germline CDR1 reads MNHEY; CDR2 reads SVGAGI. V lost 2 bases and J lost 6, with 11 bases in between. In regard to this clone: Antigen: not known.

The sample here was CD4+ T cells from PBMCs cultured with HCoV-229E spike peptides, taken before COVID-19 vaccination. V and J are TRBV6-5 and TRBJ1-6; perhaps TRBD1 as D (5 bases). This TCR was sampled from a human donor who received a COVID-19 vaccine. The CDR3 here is CASSYTTALNSPLHF. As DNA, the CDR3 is TGTGCCAGCAGTTACACGACAGCCCTTAATTCACCCCTCCACTTT.